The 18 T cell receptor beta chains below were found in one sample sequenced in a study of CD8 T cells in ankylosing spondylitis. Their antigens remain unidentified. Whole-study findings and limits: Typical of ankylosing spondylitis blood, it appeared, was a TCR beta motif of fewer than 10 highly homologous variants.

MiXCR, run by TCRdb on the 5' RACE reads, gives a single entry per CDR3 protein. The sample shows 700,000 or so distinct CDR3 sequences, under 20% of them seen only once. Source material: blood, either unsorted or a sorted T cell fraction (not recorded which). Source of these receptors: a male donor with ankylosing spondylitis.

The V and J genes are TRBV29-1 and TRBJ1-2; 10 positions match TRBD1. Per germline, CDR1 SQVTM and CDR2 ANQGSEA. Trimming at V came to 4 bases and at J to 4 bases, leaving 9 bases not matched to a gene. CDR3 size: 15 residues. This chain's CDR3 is CSVVAGTGALYGYTF. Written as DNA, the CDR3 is TGCAGCGTTGTTGCTGGGACAGGGGCTCTCTATGGCTACACCTTC. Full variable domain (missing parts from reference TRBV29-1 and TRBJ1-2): SAVISQKPSRDICQRGTSLTIQCQVDSQVTMMFWYRQQPGQSLTLIATANQGSEATYESGFVIDKFPISRPNLTFSTLTVSNMSPEDSSIYLCSVVAGTGALYGYTFGSGTRLTVV.

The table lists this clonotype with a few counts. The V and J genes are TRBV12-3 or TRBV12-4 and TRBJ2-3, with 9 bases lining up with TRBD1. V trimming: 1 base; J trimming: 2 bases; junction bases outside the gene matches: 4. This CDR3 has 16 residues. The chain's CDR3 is CASSLGDRVNTDTQYF. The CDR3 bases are TGTGCCAGCAGTTTAGGGGACAGGGTTAACACAGATACGCAGTATTTT.

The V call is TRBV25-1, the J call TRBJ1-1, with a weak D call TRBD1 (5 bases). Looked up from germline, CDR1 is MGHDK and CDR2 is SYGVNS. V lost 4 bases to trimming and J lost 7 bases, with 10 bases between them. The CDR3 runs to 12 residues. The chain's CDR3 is CASSAGRGEAFF. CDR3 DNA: TGTGCCAGCAGTGCCGGGAGGGGTGAAGCTTTCTTT.

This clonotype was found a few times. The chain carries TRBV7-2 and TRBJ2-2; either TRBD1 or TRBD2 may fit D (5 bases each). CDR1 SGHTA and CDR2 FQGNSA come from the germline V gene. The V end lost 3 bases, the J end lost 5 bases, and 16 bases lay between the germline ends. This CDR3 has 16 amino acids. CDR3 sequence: CASSLDGTSRTGELFF. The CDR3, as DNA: TGTGCCAGCAGCTTGGACGGGACGTCGCGGACCGGGGAGCTGTTTTTT. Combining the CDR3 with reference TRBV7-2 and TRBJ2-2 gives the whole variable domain GAGVSQSPSNKVTEKGKDVELRCDPISGHTALYWYRQSLGQGLEFLIYFQGNSAPDKSGLPSDRFSAERTGGSVSTLTIQRTQQEDSAVYLCASSLDGTSRTGELFFGEGSRLTVL.

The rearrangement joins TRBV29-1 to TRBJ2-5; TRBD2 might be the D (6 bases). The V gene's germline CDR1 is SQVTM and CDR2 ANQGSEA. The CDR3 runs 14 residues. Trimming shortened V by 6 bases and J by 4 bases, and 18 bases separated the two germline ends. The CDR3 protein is CSVGGGLAGETQYF. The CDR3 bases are TGCAGCGTCGGGGGAGGCCTAGCCGGAGAGACCCAGTACTTC.

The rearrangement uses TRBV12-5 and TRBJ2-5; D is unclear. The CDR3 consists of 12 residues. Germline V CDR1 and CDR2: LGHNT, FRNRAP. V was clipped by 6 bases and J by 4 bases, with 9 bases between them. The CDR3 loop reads CASGMSGETQYF. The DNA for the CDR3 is TGTGCTAGTGGCATGTCCGGAGAGACCCAGTACTTC.

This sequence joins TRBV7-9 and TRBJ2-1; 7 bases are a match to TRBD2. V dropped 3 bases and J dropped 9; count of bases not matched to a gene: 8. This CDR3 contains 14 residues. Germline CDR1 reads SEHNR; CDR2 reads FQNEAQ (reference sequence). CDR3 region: CASSLGWGGGEQFF. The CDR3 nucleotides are TGTGCCAGCAGCTTGGGGTGGGGGGGAGGTGAGCAGTTCTTC.

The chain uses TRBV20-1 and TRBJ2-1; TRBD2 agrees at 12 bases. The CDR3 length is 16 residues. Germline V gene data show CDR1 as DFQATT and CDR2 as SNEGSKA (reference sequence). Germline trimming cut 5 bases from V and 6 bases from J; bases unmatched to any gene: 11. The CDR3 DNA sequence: TGCAGTGCTCTTGTTTCTAGCGGGGGGGCGGGCAATGAGCAGTTCTTC. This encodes CSALVSSGGAGNEQFF.

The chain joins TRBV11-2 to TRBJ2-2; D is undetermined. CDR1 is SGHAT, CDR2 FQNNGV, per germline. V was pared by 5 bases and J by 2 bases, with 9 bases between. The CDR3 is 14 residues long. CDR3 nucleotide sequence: TGTGCCAGCAGCCCAGCCGCCAACACCGGGGAGCTGTTTTTT. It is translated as CASSPAANTGELFF.

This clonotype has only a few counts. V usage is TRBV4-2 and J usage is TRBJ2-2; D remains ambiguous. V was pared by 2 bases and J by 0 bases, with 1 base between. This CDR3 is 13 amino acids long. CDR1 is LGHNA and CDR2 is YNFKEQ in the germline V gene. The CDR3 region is CASSQPNTGELFF. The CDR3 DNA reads TGTGCCAGCAGCCAACCGAACACCGGGGAGCTGTTTTTT.

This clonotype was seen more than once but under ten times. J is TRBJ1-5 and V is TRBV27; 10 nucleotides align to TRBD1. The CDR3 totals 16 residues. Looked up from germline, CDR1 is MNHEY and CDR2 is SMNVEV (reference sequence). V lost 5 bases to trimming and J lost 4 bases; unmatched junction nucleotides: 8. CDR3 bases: TGTGCCAGCAGTCAAAGGGACAGGGGAGGTAATCAGCCCCAGCATTTT. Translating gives CASSQRDRGGNQPQHF.

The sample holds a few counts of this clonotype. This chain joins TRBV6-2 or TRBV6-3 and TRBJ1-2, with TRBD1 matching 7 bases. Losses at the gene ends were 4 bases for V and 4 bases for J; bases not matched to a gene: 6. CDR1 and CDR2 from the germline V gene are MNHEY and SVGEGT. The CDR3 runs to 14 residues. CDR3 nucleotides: TGTGCCAGCAGTTCCCGGACAGGAACCTATGGCTACACCTTC. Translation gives CASSSRTGTYGYTF.

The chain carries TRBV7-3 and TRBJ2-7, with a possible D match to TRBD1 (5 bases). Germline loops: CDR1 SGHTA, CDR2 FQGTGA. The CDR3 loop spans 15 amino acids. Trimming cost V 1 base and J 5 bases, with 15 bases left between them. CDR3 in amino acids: CASSLMGRVGDEQYF. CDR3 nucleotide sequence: TGTGCCAGCAGCTTAATGGGCAGGGTCGGCGACGAGCAGTACTTC. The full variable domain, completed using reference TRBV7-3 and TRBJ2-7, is GAGVSQTPSNKVTEKGKYVELRCDPISGHTALYWYRQSLGQGPEFLIYFQGTGAADDSGLPNDRFFAVRPEGSVSTLKIQRTERGDSAVYLCASSLMGRVGDEQYFGPGTRLTVT.

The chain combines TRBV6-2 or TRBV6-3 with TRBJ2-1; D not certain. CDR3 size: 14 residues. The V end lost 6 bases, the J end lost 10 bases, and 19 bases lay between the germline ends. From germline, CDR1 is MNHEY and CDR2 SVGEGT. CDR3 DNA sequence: TGTGCCAGCAGAGAAAGTCTAAATAGCTACGAGCAGTTCTTC. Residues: CASRESLNSYEQFF.

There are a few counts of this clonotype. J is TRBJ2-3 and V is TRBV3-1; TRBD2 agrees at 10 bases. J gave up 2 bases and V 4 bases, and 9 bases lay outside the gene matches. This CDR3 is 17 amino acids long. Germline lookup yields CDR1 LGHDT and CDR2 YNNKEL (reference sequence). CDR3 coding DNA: TGTGCCAGCAGCCGCTATCTACTAGCGGGGAACACAGATACGCAGTATTTT. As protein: CASSRYLLAGNTDTQYF.

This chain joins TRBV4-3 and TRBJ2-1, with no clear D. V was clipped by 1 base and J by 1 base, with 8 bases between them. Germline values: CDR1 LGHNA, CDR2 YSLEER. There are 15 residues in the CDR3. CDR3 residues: CASSQALGSYNEQFF. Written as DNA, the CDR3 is TGCGCCAGCAGCCAAGCGCTCGGGTCCTACAATGAGCAGTTCTTC.

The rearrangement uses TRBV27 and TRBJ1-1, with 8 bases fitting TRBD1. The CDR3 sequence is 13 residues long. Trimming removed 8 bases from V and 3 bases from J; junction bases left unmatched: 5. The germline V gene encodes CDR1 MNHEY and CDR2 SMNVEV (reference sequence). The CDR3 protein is CASRTGTYTEAFF. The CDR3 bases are TGTGCCAGCCGGACAGGGACGTACACTGAAGCTTTCTTT.

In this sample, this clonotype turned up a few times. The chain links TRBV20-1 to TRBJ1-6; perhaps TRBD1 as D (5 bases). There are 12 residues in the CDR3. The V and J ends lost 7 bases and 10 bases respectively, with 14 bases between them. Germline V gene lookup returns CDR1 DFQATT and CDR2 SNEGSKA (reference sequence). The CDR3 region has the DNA TGCAGTGTTTCCAGGGTAGAGTCACCCCTCCACTTT. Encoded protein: CSVSRVESPLHF.